This T cell receptor beta chain was profiled in a study of regulatory T cells in long-lasting Graves disease. Findings and caveats of the study: There were preferences for TRBV28, TRBJ1-2 and TRBJ2-5 in persistent disease.

This clonotype was counted many times. Its antigen is unknown. Time point: persistent/refractory GD, antithyroid drugs over 5 years with positive TRAb. Scientists built the TCR library using RNA that was extracted from PBMCs. Patients were enrolled at an endocrinology department in Xi'an, China. Arm-PCR of CDR3 regions and iRepertoire HTBI primers were the basis on which TCR beta libraries were built. TCRdb independently ran MiXCR on the multiplex PCR reads; one entry per CDR3 protein. The table includes about 430,000 distinct CDR3 sequences, 20% to 25% detected once. V lost 8 bases and J lost 0, with 11 bases in between. CDR1 is MDHEN and CDR2 is SYDVKM in the germline V gene. The CDR3 totals 13 residues.

The chain is built from TRBV28 and TRBJ2-7; tentatively, D is TRBD2 (6 bases). The TCR comes from a female donor with Graves disease. This sample comprised peripheral blood mononuclear cells (PBMCs), obtained when the disease was refractory, from a patient treated with antithyroid drugs. The CDR3, as DNA: TGTGCCAGCGGTGGCGGGATCTCCTACGAGCAGTACTTC. As protein: CASGGGISYEQYF.